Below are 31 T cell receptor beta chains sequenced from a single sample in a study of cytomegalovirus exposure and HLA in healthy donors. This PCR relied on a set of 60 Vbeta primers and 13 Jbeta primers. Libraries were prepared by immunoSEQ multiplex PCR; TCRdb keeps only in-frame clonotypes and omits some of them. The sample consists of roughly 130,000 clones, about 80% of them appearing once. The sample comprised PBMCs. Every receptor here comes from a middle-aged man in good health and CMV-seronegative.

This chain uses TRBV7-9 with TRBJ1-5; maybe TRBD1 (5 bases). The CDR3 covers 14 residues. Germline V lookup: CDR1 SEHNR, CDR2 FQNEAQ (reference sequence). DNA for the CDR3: TGTGCTACCGCGACAGATTATACGCATCAGCCCCAGCATTTT. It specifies CATATDYTHQPQHF. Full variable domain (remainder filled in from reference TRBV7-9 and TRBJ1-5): DTGVSQNPRHKITKRGQNVTFRCDPISEHNRLYWYRQTLGQGPEFLTYFQNEAQLEKSRLLSDRFSAERPKGSFSTLEIQRTEQGDSAMYLCATATDYTHQPQHFGDGTRLSIL.

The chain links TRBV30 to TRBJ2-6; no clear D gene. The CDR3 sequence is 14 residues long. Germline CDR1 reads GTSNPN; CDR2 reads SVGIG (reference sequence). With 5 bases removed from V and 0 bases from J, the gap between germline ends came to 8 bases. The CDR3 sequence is CAWDKSSGANVLTF. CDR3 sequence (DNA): TGTGCCTGGGACAAGAGCTCTGGGGCCAACGTCCTGACTTTC.

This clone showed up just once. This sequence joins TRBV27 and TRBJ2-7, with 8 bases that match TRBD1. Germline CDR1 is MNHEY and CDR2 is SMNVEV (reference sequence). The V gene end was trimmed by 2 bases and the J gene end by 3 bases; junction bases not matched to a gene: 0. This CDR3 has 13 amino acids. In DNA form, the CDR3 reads TGTGCCAGCAGTTTAACAGGGGGCTACGAGCAGTACTTC. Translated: CASSLTGGYEQYF.

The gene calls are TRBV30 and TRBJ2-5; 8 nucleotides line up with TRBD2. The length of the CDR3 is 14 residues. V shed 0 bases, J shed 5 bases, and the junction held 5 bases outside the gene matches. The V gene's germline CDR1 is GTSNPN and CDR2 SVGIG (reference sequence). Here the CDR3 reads CAWSVRGGAETQYF. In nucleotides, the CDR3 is TGTGCCTGGAGTGTACGGGGGGGAGCGGAGACCCAGTACTTC.

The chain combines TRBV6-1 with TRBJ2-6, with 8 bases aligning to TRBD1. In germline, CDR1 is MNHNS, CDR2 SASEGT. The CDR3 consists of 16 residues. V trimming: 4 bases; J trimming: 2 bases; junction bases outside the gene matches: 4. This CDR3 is CASSGGQGPGANVLTF. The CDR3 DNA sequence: TGTGCCAGCAGTGGTGGACAGGGCCCTGGGGCCAACGTCCTGACTTTC.

The DNA of the CDR3 is TGTGCCAGCAGCGAGGACACCTACGAGCAGTACTTC. It encodes CASSEDTYEQYF. The genes are TRBV7-6 and TRBJ2-7; possible D gene TRBD1, 5 bases. Trimming removed 5 bases at V and 2 bases at J, with 7 bases between. The CDR3 covers 12 residues. Germline V gene data show CDR1 as SGHVS and CDR2 as FNYEAQ.

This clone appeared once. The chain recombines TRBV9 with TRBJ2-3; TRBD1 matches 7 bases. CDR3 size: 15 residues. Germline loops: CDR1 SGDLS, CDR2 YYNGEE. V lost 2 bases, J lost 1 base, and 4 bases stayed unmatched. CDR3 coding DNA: TGTGCCAGCAGCGTGAGGGGGCAACGCACAGATACGCAGTATTTT. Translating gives CASSVRGQRTDTQYF.

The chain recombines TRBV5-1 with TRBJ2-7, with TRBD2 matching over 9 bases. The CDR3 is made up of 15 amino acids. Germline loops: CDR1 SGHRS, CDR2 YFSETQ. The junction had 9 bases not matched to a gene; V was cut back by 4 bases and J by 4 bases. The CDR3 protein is CASSAIAGVLYEQYF. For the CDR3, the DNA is TGCGCCAGCAGCGCGATAGCGGGAGTTTTGTACGAGCAGTACTTC. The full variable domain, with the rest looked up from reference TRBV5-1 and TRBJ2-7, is KAGVTQTPRYLIKTRGQQVTLSCSPISGHRSVSWYQQTPGQGLQFLFEYFSETQRNKGNFPGRFSGRQFSNSRSEMNVSTLELGDSALYLCASSAIAGVLYEQYFGPGTRLTVT.

Here the CDR3 DNA reads TGTGCCTGGAGCAAAGGGGTTCTCAATCAGCCCCAGCATTTT. Its translation is CAWSKGVLNQPQHF. The chain joins TRBV30 to TRBJ1-5; a possible D gene is TRBD1 (5 bases). Germline lookup yields CDR1 GTSNPN and CDR2 SVGIG (reference sequence). The CDR3 loop spans 14 amino acids. Trimming removed 3 bases from V and 3 bases from J, with 12 bases in between.

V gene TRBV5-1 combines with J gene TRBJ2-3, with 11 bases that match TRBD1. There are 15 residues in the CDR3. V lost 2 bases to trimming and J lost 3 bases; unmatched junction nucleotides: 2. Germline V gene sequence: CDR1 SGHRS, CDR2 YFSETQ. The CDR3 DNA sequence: TGCGCCAGCAGCTTACGGGACAGGGGGACAGATACGCAGTATTTT. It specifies CASSLRDRGTDTQYF.

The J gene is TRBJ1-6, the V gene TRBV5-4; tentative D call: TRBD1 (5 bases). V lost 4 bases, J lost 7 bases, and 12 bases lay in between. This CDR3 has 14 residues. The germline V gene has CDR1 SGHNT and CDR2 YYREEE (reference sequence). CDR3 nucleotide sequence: TGTGCCAGCAGCCCGGGGGAGGGGAATTCACCCCTCCACTTT. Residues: CASSPGEGNSPLHF. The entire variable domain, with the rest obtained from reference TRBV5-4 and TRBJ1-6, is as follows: ETGVTQSPTHLIKTRGQQVTLRCSSQSGHNTVSWYQQALGQGPQFIFQYYREEENGRGNFPPRFSGLQFPNYSSELNVNALELDDSALYLCASSPGEGNSPLHFGNGTRLTVT.

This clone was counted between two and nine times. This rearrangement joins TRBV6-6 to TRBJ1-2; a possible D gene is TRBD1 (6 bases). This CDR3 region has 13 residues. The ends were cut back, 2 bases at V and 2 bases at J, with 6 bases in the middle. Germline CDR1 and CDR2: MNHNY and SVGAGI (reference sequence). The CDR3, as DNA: TGTGCCAGCAGTTACGGGGGCAACTATGGCTACACCTTC. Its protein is CASSYGGNYGYTF.

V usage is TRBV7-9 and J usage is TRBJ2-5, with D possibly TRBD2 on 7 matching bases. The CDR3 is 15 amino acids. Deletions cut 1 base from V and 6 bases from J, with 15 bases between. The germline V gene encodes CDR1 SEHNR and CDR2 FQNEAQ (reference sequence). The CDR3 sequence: CASSLDRLGGQTQYF. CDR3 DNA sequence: TGTGCCAGCAGCTTAGACCGGCTGGGGGGGCAGACCCAGTACTTC.

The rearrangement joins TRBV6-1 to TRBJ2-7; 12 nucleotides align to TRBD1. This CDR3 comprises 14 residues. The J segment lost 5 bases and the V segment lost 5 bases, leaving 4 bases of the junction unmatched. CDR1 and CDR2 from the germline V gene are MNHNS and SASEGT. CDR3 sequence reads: CASSPGQGANEQYF. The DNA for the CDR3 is TGTGCCAGCAGTCCGGGACAGGGGGCTAACGAGCAGTACTTC.

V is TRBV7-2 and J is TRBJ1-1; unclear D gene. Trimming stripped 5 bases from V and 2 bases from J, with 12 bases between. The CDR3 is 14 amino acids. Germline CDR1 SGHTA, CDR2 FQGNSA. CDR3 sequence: CASSPSEGNTEAFF. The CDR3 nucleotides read TGTGCCAGCAGCCCATCGGAGGGCAACACTGAAGCTTTCTTT. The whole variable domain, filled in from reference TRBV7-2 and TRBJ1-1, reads GAGVSQSPSNKVTEKGKDVELRCDPISGHTALYWYRQSLGQGLEFLIYFQGNSAPDKSGLPSDRFSAERTGGSVSTLTIQRTQQEDSAVYLCASSPSEGNTEAFFGQGTRLTVV.

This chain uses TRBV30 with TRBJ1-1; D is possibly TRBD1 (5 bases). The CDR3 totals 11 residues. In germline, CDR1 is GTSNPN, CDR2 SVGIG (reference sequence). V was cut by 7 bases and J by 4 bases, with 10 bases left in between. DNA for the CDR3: TGTGCCTCACAAAGGGGCACTGAAGCTTTCTTT. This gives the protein CASQRGTEAFF.

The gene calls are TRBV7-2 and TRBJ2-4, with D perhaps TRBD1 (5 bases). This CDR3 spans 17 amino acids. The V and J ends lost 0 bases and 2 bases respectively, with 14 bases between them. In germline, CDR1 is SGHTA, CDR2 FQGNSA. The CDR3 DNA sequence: TGTGCCAGCAGCTTAGCGCCCAGGGTGGGCCCCAAAAACATTCAGTACTTC. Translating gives CASSLAPRVGPKNIQYF.

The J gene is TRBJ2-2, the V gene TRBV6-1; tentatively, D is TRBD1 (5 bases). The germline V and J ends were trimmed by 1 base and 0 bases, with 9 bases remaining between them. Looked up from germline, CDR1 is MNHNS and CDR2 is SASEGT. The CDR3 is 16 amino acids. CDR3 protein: CASSEGQPANTGELFF. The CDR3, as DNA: TGTGCCAGCAGTGAAGGACAGCCAGCGAACACCGGGGAGCTGTTTTTT.

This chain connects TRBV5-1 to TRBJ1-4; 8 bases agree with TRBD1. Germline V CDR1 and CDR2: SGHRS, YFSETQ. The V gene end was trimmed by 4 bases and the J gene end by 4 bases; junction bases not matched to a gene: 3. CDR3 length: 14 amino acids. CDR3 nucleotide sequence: TGCGCCAGCAGCCAAGACAGGGGTAATGAAAAACTGTTTTTT. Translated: CASSQDRGNEKLFF.

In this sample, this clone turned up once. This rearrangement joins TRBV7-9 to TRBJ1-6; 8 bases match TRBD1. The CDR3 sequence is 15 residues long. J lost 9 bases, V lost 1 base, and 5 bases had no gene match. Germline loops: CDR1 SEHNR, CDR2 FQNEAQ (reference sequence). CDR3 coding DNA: TGTGCCAGCAGCTTAGGCGGACAGGGTTTTTCACCCCTCCACTTT. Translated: CASSLGGQGFSPLHF.

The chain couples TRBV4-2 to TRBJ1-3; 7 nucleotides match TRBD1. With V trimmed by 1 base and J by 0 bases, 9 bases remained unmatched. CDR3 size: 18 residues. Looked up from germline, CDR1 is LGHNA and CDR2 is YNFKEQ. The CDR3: CASSQAKGAGFSGNTIYF. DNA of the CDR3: TGTGCCAGCAGCCAAGCGAAGGGGGCCGGATTCTCTGGAAACACCATATATTTT.

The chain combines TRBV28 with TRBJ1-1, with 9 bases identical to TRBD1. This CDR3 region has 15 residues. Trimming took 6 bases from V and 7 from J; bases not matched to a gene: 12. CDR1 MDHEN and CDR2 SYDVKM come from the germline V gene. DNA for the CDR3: TGTGCCAGCAGCCCTCCGGGACAGGGATCAGTTGAAGCTTTCTTT. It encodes CASSPPGQGSVEAFF.

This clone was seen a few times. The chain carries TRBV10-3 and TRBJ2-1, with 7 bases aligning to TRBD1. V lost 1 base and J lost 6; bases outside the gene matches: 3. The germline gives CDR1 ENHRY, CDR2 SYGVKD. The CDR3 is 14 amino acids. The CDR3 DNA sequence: TGTGCCATCAGTGAGTTTACAGGGGTCAATGAGCAGTTCTTC. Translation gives CAISEFTGVNEQFF.

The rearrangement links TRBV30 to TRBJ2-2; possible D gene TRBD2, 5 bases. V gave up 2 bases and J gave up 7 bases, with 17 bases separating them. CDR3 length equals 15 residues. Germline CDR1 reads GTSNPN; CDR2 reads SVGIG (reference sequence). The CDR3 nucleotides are TGTGCCTGGAGTCGAGCGGAGCTGGGAGTCGGGGAGCTGTTTTTT. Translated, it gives CAWSRAELGVGELFF.

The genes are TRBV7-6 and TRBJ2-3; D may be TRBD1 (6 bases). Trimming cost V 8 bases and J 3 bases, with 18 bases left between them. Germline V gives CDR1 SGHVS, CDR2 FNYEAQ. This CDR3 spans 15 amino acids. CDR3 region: CASGQGGRETDTQYF. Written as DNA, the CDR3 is TGTGCCAGCGGCCAAGGGGGTAGAGAAACAGATACGCAGTATTTT.

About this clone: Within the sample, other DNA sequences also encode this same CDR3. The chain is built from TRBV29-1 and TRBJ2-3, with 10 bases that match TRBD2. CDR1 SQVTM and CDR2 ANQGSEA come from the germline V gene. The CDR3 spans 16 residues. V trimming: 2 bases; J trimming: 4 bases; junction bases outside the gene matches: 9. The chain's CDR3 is CSVEMLAGGLADTQYF. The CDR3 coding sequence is TGCAGCGTTGAAATGTTAGCGGGGGGTTTGGCAGATACGCAGTATTTT.

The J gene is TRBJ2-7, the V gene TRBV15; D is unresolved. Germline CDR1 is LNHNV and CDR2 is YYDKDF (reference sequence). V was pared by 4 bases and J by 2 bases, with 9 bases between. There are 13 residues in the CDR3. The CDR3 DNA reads TGTGCCACCAGCATTTCAGGAACCTACGAGCAGTACTTC. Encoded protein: CATSISGTYEQYF.

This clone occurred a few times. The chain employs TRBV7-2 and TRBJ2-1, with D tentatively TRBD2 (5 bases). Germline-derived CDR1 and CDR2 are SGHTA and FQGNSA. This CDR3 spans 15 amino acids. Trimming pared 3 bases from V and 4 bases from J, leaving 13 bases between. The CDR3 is CASSLVGVDYNEQFF. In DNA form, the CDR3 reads TGTGCCAGCAGCTTGGTCGGGGTGGATTACAATGAGCAGTTCTTC.

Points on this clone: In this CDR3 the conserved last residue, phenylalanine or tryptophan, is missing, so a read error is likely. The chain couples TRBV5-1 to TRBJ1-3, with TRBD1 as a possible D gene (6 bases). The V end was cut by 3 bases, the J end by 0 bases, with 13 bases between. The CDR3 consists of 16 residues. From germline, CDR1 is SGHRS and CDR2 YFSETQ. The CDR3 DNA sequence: TGCGCCAGCAGCTCCGGACAGCGAGACTCTGGAAACACCATATATGTT. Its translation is CASSSGQRDSGNTIYV.

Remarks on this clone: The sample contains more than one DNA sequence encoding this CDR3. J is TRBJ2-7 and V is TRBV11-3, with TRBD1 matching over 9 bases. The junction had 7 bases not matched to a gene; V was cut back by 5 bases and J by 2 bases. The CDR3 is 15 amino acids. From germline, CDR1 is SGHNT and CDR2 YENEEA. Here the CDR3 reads CASSLGGTGPYEQYF. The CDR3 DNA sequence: TGTGCCAGCAGCCTGGGGGGGACAGGGCCCTACGAGCAGTACTTC. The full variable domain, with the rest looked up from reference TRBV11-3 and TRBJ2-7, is EAGVVQSPRYKIIEKKQPVAFWCNPISGHNTLYWYLQNLGQGPELLIRYENEEAVDDSQLPKDRFSAERLKGVDSTLKIQPAELGDSAVYLCASSLGGTGPYEQYFGPGTRLTVT.

The CDR3 DNA is TGTGCCAGCAGATCGAGAGGGACAGGGGCCTACGAGCAGTACTTC. Translated, it gives CASRSRGTGAYEQYF. This rearrangement joins TRBV5-6 to TRBJ2-7, with 10 bases aligning to TRBD1. V lost 5 bases and J lost 2; bases outside the gene matches: 7. Germline loops: CDR1 SGHDT, CDR2 YYEEEE. This CDR3 region has 15 residues.